A selection of T cell receptor beta chains follows, all from one sample in a study of sequential checkpoint blockade in melanoma. Only in-frame clones appear in the TCRdb table, and some are missing; sequencing was by immunoSEQ multiplex PCR. The profile covers 35,000 to 45,000 clones, with around nine tenths appearing a single time and roughly an eighth taken by the ten largest. The material sequenced was CD8+ T cells sorted from blood (inferred from file names), taken from a patient given nivolumab and ipilimumab in sequence. These receptors were obtained from a human donor with melanoma. The CDR3 runs from the conserved cysteine through the conserved F or W. A D gene is named only where the DNA matches it firmly. Rows may omit the clone size; those that give it use once, few, many or a size class.

v_call	clone_size	j_call	d_call	cdr3_nt	cdr3_aa
TRBV7-2	NA	TRBJ2-3	NA	TGTGCCAGCAGCTCGATGGCGGTTAGCACAGATACGCAGTATTTT	CASSSMAVSTDTQYF
TRBV4-1	NA	TRBJ1-1	NA	TGCGCCAGCAGCCAAGAAGGGGGATTGAACACTGAAGCTTTCTTT	CASSQEGGLNTEAFF
TRBV29-1	NA	TRBJ2-3	NA	TGCAGCGTTTTCAGTGATACGCAGTATTTT	CSVFSDTQYF
TRBV9	once	TRBJ2-1	NA	TGTGCCAGCAGCGTAGTTGCGGGATGGGATGAGCAGTTCTTC	CASSVVAGWDEQFF
TRBV9	NA	TRBJ2-5	NA	TGTGCCAGCAGCGTAGTATCGGGGGTAGGGGCCCAAGAGACCCAGTACTTC	CASSVVSGVGAQETQYF
TRBV6-4	NA	TRBJ2-3	TRBD2	TGTGCCAGCAGTGAACTAGCGGGCAGCACAGATACGCAGTATTTT	CASSELAGSTDTQYF
TRBV5-1	NA	TRBJ1-1	NA	TGCGCCAGCAGCTTGCGTTATGGAGAGATGAACACTGAAGCTTTCTTT	CASSLRYGEMNTEAFF
TRBV9	NA	TRBJ2-7	NA	TGTGCCAGCAGCGTAGCTACGGGGTACGAGCAGTACTTC	CASSVATGYEQYF
TRBV28	NA	TRBJ2-1	NA	TGTGCCAGCAGTTTCTTGGCTTACAATGAGCAGTTCTTC	CASSFLAYNEQFF
TRBV2	NA	TRBJ1-1	NA	TGTGCCAGCGATGATAGCAGGGATGAAGCTTTCTTT	CASDDSRDEAFF
TRBV19	few	TRBJ1-4	NA	TGTGCCAGTAGTATACTCGGTGAAAAACTGTTTTTT	CASSILGEKLFF
TRBV7-3	NA	TRBJ2-1	NA	TGTGCCAGCAGCTTCTTGGGAGGAGAGCAGTTCTTC	CASSFLGGEQFF
TRBV6-5	once	TRBJ1-2	NA	TGTGCCAGCAGTTACTCGCACAGTGCTACTGGCTACACCTTC	CASSYSHSATGYTF
TRBV29-1	NA	TRBJ1-1	NA	TGCAGCGTTGAGGGGGCAGGGATGAACACTGAAGCTTTCTTT	CSVEGAGMNTEAFF
TRBV7-6	NA	TRBJ2-5	TRBD1	TGTGCCAGCAGCTCCGACAGGGTCGTGGAGACCCAGTACTTC	CASSSDRVVETQYF
TRBV7-2	NA	TRBJ2-5	TRBD2	TGTGCCAGCAGCCCAAGGGATTCATTAGCGGGAGAGTGGGGAGAGACCCAGTACTTC	CASSPRDSLAGEWGETQYF
TRBV9	NA	TRBJ2-7	NA	TGTGCCAGCAGCGTAGAGATGGACAACTACGAGCAGTACTTC	CASSVEMDNYEQYF
TRBV7-9	NA	TRBJ1-5	NA	TGTGCCAGCAGCCTACCTGGTCATCAGCCCCAGCATTTT	CASSLPGHQPQHF
TRBV6-6	NA	TRBJ2-7	NA	TGTGCCAGCAGCTACAGCCGGGACACTCCAACTTACGAGCAGTACTTC	CASSYSRDTPTYEQYF
TRBV7-6	NA	TRBJ2-7	TRBD2	TGTGCCAGCAGCTTAGGCGGGAGTGGAGACGAGCAGTACTTC	CASSLGGSGDEQYF
TRBV27	NA	TRBJ1-2	NA	TGTGCCAGCAGTTTACTGCAGGGGTTTGCGGGTGGCTACACCTTC	CASSLLQGFAGGYTF
TRBV5-1	NA	TRBJ2-7	NA	TGCGCCAGCAGCGGTATTAGCCGCGAGCAGTACTTC	CASSGISREQYF
TRBV19	NA	TRBJ1-2	TRBD1	TGTGCCAGTAACGAGGGGGCAATTGGGGGCTACACCTTC	CASNEGAIGGYTF
TRBV6-6	NA	TRBJ2-7	TRBD1	TGTGCCAGCAGTTACTTCTCGGGACAGGGGCCCTACGAGCAGTACTTC	CASSYFSGQGPYEQYF
TRBV27	NA	TRBJ1-5	NA	TGTGCCAGCAGTTCTCTGGACTCAAATCAGCCCCAGCATTTT	CASSSLDSNQPQHF
TRBV5-1	NA	TRBJ2-1	TRBD2	TGCGCCAGCAAACGGACGGGAGGGTCCTACAATGAGCAGTTCTTC	CASKRTGGSYNEQFF
TRBV18	NA	TRBJ2-3	NA	TGTGCCAGCTCACCCGACAGACAAAGCACAGATACGCAGTATTTT	CASSPDRQSTDTQYF
TRBV2	NA	TRBJ1-1	TRBD1	TGTGCCAGCAGTGAAGCGGACAGGGGGCTGAACACTGAAGCTTTCTTT	CASSEADRGLNTEAFF
TRBV6-1	NA	TRBJ1-5	TRBD1	TGTGCCAGCAGTGAAATGGGACAGGGTTCCAATCAGCCCCAGCATTTT	CASSEMGQGSNQPQHF
TRBV19	NA	TRBJ1-3	TRBD1	TGTGCCAGTACGGAAGCAGGGGGTTCTGGAAACACCATATATTTT	CASTEAGGSGNTIYF
TRBV10-1	NA	TRBJ2-7	TRBD1	TGCGCCAGCAGTGAGTTCACAGGGGGCATATACGAGCAGTACTTC	CASSEFTGGIYEQYF
TRBV10-3	NA	TRBJ1-5	TRBD1	TGTGCCATCAGTACAGGACAGGGGGCTCAGCCCCAGCATTTT	CAISTGQGAQPQHF
TRBV7-6	once	TRBJ2-7	NA	TGTGCCAGCAGCTTAACACCAGCCTACGAGCAGTACTTC	CASSLTPAYEQYF
TRBV7-9	once	TRBJ2-3	TRBD1	TGTGCCAGCAGCCTGACCCAGGGGGTAGAGGATACGCAGTATTTT	CASSLTQGVEDTQYF
TRBV29-1	NA	TRBJ2-3	TRBD2	TGCAGCGTTGACCGCGGGAGGAGCACAGATACGCAGTATTTT	CSVDRGRSTDTQYF
TRBV7-9	NA	TRBJ2-2	TRBD2	TGTGCCAGCAGCTTAGTCTCTGGTCTAGCGGGGATCACCGGGGAGCTGTTTTTT	CASSLVSGLAGITGELFF
TRBV2	once	TRBJ1-1	TRBD1	TGTGCCACCCTGGGGACAGCGGCTGAAGCTTTCTTT	CATLGTAAEAFF
TRBV5-1	NA	TRBJ2-1	NA	TGCGCCAGCAGCTGGGGGGACAATGAGCAGTTCTTC	CASSWGDNEQFF
TRBV7-2	few	TRBJ2-3	TRBD2	TGTGCCAGCAGCTTAATAGTGACTAGCGGTTGGGATACGCAGTATTTT	CASSLIVTSGWDTQYF
TRBV7-8	NA	TRBJ2-7	TRBD2	TGTGCCAGCAGTGGACTAGCGGGAGGAGTTGTTGCCTACGAGCAGTACTTC	CASSGLAGGVVAYEQYF